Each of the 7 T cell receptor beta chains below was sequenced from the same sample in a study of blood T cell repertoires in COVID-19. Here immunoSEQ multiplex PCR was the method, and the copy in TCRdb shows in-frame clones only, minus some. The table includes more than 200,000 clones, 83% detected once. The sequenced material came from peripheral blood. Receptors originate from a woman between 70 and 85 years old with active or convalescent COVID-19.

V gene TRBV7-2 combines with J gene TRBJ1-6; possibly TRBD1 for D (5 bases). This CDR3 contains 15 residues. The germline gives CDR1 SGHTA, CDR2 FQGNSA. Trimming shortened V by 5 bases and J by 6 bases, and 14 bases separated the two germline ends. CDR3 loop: CASSLSGPTNSPLHF. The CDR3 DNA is TGTGCCAGCAGCCTCTCAGGGCCCACTAATTCACCCCTCCACTTT.

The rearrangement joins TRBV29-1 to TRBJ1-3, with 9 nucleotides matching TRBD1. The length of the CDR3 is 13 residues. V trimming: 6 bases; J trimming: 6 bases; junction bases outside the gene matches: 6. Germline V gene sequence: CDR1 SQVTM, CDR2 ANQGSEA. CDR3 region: CSVNRDRANTIYF. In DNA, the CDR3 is TGCAGCGTAAACCGGGACAGGGCAAACACCATATATTTT.

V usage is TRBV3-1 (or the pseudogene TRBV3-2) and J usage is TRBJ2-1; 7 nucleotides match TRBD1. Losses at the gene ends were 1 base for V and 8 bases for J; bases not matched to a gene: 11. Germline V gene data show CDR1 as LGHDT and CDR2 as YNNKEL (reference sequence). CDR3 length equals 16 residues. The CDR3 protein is CASSQATRGGEDEQFF. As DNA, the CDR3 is TGTGCCAGCAGCCAAGCTACTAGAGGGGGCGAGGATGAGCAGTTCTTC.

The CDR3 region is CASSLGGDGYTF. The CDR3, as DNA: TGTGCCAGCAGCTTGGGGGGGGATGGCTACACCTTC. The V gene is TRBV5-4, the J gene TRBJ1-2; a possible D gene is TRBD1 (5 bases). V lost 0 bases and J lost 6, with 6 bases in between. The germline gives CDR1 SGHNT, CDR2 YYREEE (reference sequence). This CDR3 is 12 amino acids long.

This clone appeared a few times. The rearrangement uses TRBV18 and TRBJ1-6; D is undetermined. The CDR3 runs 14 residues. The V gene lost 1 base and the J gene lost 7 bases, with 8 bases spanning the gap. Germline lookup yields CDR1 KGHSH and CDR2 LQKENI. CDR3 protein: CASSPRNENSPLHF. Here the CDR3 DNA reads TGTGCCAGCTCACCACGAAACGAGAATTCACCCCTCCACTTT.

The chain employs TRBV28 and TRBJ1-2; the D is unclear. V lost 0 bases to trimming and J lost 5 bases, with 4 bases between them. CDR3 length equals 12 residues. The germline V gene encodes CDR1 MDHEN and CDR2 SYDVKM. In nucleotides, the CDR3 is TGTGCCAGCAGTTTATGGCGTTATGGCTACACCTTC. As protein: CASSLWRYGYTF.

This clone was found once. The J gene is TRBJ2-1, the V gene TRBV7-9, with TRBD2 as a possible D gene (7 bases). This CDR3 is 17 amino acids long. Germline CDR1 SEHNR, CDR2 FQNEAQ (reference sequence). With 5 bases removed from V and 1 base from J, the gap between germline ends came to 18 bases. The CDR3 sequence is CASSPLGGPESYNEQFF. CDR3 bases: TGTGCCAGCAGCCCCTTGGGGGGGCCGGAATCCTACAATGAGCAGTTCTTC. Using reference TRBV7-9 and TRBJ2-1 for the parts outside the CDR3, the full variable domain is DTGVSQNPRHKITKRGQNVTFRCDPISEHNRLYWYRQTLGQGPEFLTYFQNEAQLEKSRLLSDRFSAERPKGSFSTLEIQRTEQGDSAMYLCASSPLGGPESYNEQFFGPGTRLTVL.